Shown below are 12 T cell receptor beta chains from a single sample sequenced in a study of graft-versus-host responses after intestinal transplantation. Antigens of these TCRs are unknown. Clones were read by immunoSEQ multiplex PCR, and TCRdb kept only the in-frame ones, dropping some. This table holds 84,000 or so clones, about nine tenths found once. The sequencing used unstimulated CD8+ T cells sorted from spleen or lymph node cells, collected before transplant. The receptor source for this set is a human donor who was the organ donor for an intestinal transplant.

The V call is TRBV19, the J call TRBJ2-1, with D possibly called TRBD1 or TRBD2 (5 bases each). Germline values: CDR1 LNHDA, CDR2 SQIVND (reference sequence). This CDR3 is 12 amino acids long. V was shortened by 1 base and J by 7 bases, with 5 bases between the two germline ends. Written as DNA, the CDR3 is TGTGCCAGTAGTATAGGGGGGAATGAGCAGTTCTTC. Translating gives CASSIGGNEQFF. Drawing the rest from reference TRBV19 and TRBJ2-1, the complete variable domain is DGGITQSPKYLFRKEGQNVTLSCEQNLNHDAMYWYRQDPGQGLRLIYYSQIVNDFQKGDIAEGYSVSREKKESFPLTVTSAQKNPTAFYLCASSIGGNEQFFGPGTRLTVL.

The V and J genes are TRBV4-1 and TRBJ1-2; D unresolved. Trimming took 1 base from V and 4 from J, leaving 7 bases between them. Germline values: CDR1 MGHRA, CDR2 YSYEKL. CDR3 size: 13 residues. The CDR3 DNA sequence: TGCGCCAGCAGCCAAGTCTCCAGCTATGGCTACACCTTC. This gives the protein CASSQVSSYGYTF.

The chain employs TRBV6-1 and TRBJ2-3; tentatively, D is TRBD1 (5 bases). In germline, CDR1 is MNHNS, CDR2 SASEGT. CDR3 size: 15 residues. The germline V and J ends were trimmed by 6 bases and 0 bases, with 13 bases remaining between them. The CDR3 sequence is CASSPLAGSTDTQYF. DNA of the CDR3: TGTGCCAGCAGCCCTTTGGCAGGGAGCACAGATACGCAGTATTTT.

The rearrangement links TRBV7-6 to TRBJ1-1, with 10 bases that match TRBD1. This CDR3 region has 16 residues. Germline CDR1 SGHVS, CDR2 FNYEAQ. V shed 4 bases, J shed 9 bases, and the junction held 14 bases outside the gene matches. In DNA form, the CDR3 reads TGTGCCAGCAGCTCGAGTGCCGGGGACAGGGGTTCGCAAGCTTTCTTT. Translated: CASSSSAGDRGSQAFF.

The chain links TRBV4-2 to TRBJ1-6; perhaps TRBD1 as D (6 bases). Germline V lookup: CDR1 LGHNA, CDR2 YNFKEQ. The CDR3 extends over 18 amino acids. Trimming removed 4 bases from V and 0 bases from J, with 16 bases in between. The CDR3 spells CASSRTSGALSYNSPLHF. In DNA, the CDR3 is TGTGCCAGCAGCCGGACCTCGGGGGCTCTCTCCTATAATTCACCCCTCCACTTT.

The rearrangement joins TRBV4-2 to TRBJ1-1; no clear D gene. From germline, CDR1 is LGHNA and CDR2 YNFKEQ. Trimming took off 2 bases at V and 0 bases at J, with 13 bases between the two ends. This CDR3 spans 16 amino acids. The CDR3 protein is CASSQPRQILNTEAFF. The CDR3 nucleotides are TGTGCCAGCAGCCAACCCAGGCAGATCTTGAACACTGAAGCTTTCTTT.

V usage is TRBV25-1 and J usage is TRBJ1-1; the D gene is possibly TRBD1 (6 bases). CDR1 MGHDK and CDR2 SYGVNS come from the germline V gene. The CDR3 contains 14 residues. V shed 4 bases and J shed 9 bases, with 18 bases lying between them. CDR3 bases: TGTGCCAGCAGTGCCGGGGCAGGGGTCGGTCAAGCTTTCTTT. It specifies CASSAGAGVGQAFF.

This chain uses TRBV10-3 with TRBJ2-1, with 10 bases lining up with TRBD1. V lost 2 bases and J lost 9; bases outside the gene matches: 1. Germline values: CDR1 ENHRY, CDR2 SYGVKD. The CDR3 length is 13 residues. DNA of the CDR3: TGTGCCATCAGTGAGGGACAGGGGGGTGAGCAGTTCTTC. This sequence encodes CAISEGQGGEQFF.

Only one count was recorded for this clone. The V gene is TRBV7-9, the J gene TRBJ2-1; 8 bases match TRBD2. This CDR3 comprises 15 residues. V lost 5 bases to trimming and J lost 6 bases; unmatched junction nucleotides: 9. The germline gives CDR1 SEHNR, CDR2 FQNEAQ (reference sequence). The DNA for the CDR3 is TGTGCCAGCAGCCACCCGGGGGGGGGCCTCAATGAGCAGTTCTTC. Encoded protein: CASSHPGGGLNEQFF.

V and J are TRBV11-2 and TRBJ1-5, with a tentative D call TRBD1 (5 bases). The germline CDR1 and CDR2 sequences are SGHAT and FQNNGV. The CDR3 runs 15 residues. V shed 1 base and J shed 2 bases, with 9 bases lying between them. The DNA for the CDR3 is TGTGCCAGCAGCTTAGCCTCGGGGGGCAATCAGCCCCAGCATTTT. Residues: CASSLASGGNQPQHF. The full variable domain, rest sourced from reference TRBV11-2 and TRBJ1-5, is EAGVAQSPRYKIIEKRQSVAFWCNPISGHATLYWYQQILGQGPKLLIQFQNNGVVDDSQLPKDRFSAERLKGVDSTLKIQPAKLEDSAVYLCASSLASGGNQPQHFGDGTRLSIL.

CDR3 sequence: CASRLLAGGHRTDTQYF. As DNA, the CDR3 is TGTGCCAGCAGGTTACTAGCGGGGGGTCACCGCACAGATACGCAGTATTTT. V usage is TRBV7-9 and J usage is TRBJ2-3, with 12 bases identical to TRBD2. The CDR3 length is 17 residues. V was clipped by 6 bases and J by 1 base; unmatched bases: 8. In germline, CDR1 is SEHNR, CDR2 FQNEAQ (reference sequence). Looking up the rest from reference TRBV7-9 and TRBJ2-3 gives the full variable domain: DTGVSQNPRHKITKRGQNVTFRCDPISEHNRLYWYRQTLGQGPEFLTYFQNEAQLEKSRLLSDRFSAERPKGSFSTLEIQRTEQGDSAMYLCASRLLAGGHRTDTQYFGPGTRLTVL.

This chain links TRBV10-2 with TRBJ2-5, with D possibly matching TRBD2 (7 bases). V was trimmed by 1 base and J by 4 bases, leaving 16 bases between them. The CDR3 has 16 residues. Germline V gene data show CDR1 as WSHSY and CDR2 as SAAADI. Here the CDR3 reads CASSEWGGGHRETQYF. The CDR3 nucleotides read TGCGCCAGCAGTGAGTGGGGCGGGGGCCACCGAGAGACCCAGTACTTC.